The source of this TCR beta chain is a study of beta chain features in type 1 diabetes. CDR1 and CDR2 (germline): SGHTA, FQGTGA. With V trimmed by 5 bases and J by 4 bases, 9 bases remained unmatched. The CDR3 contains 17 residues. Overall study results and limits: Equally in patients and controls, PCR might preferentially amplify shorter templates.

As for this clone: What it binds is unknown.

Sequencing targeted expressed TCRB transcripts, as all isolated RNA had been reverse transcribed. The protocol was immunoSEQ multiplex PCR, while the TCRdb copy is restricted to in-frame clones and leaves out a portion. The table lists about 320,000 clones, about 15% of them singletons. The sequencing sample was made of central memory CD4+ T cells from blood. This sequence originates from a man aged 25-45 years in good health. The rearrangement links TRBV7-3 to TRBJ2-5; 14 bases align to TRBD2. This chain's CDR3 is CASSPGLAGDGGETQYF. CDR3 bases: TGTGCCAGCAGCCCGGGACTAGCGGGAGATGGAGGAGAGACCCAGTACTTC.